These 31 T cell receptor beta chains share one sample of origin, sequenced in a study of identical twins. TCRdb reanalysed the 5' RACE reads using MiXCR and keeps one entry per CDR3 protein. In the table there are about 700,000 distinct CDR3 sequences, around 8.6% of which are singletons. A further study also used this sample, focusing on yellow fever vaccine responses in identical twins.

The sequenced sample consisted of PBMCs. These receptors all stem from a woman aged 18-30 years in good health.

The chain combines TRBV5-1 with TRBJ2-1; D is ambiguous. Germline-derived CDR1 and CDR2 are SGHRS and YFSETQ. Trimming took off 3 bases at V and 4 bases at J, with 11 bases between the two ends. This CDR3 is 14 amino acids long. The CDR3 sequence is CASSSGNQYNEQFF. The CDR3 nucleotides are TGCGCCAGCAGCTCGGGTAACCAATACAATGAGCAGTTCTTC.

This clonotype came up a few times. This CDR3 reads CASSHGPGSSYEQYF. The CDR3, as DNA: TGCGCCAGCAGCCACGGGCCCGGGAGCTCCTACGAGCAGTACTTC. The V call is TRBV4-1, the J call TRBJ2-7; D might be TRBD2 (6 bases). The CDR3 length is 15 residues. Germline-derived CDR1 and CDR2 are MGHRA and YSYEKL. V was pared by 3 bases and J by 0 bases, with 12 bases between.

This clonotype was detected many times. The chain links TRBV24-1 to TRBJ2-1; no reliable D call. Trimming took 9 bases from V and 5 from J, leaving 7 bases between them. Germline loops: CDR1 KGHDR, CDR2 SFDVKD. The CDR3 runs 11 residues. In nucleotides, the CDR3 is TGTGCCACCGCAGGCAACAATGAGCAGTTCTTC. It is translated as CATAGNNEQFF.

This CDR3 is CASSLGISGIQYF. The CDR3 region has the DNA TGTGCCAGCAGCTTAGGTATCAGTGGCATTCAGTACTTC. This chain joins TRBV7-6 and TRBJ2-4; D uncertain. The V gene's germline CDR1 is SGHVS and CDR2 FNYEAQ. V shed 1 base and J shed 9 bases, with 10 bases lying between them. The CDR3 has 13 residues.

This clonotype has a count of ten or more. The J gene is TRBJ1-3, the V gene TRBV15; D is unclear. Germline CDR1 reads LNHNV; CDR2 reads YYDKDF (reference sequence). Trimming took off 3 bases at V and 0 bases at J, with 9 bases between the two ends. The CDR3 has 15 residues. The CDR3 is CATSSERGSGNTIYF. CDR3 DNA: TGTGCCACCAGCAGCGAGCGGGGCTCTGGAAACACCATATATTTT.

The CDR3 is CASSPGTSAEQFF. CDR3 DNA: TGTGCCAGCAGCCCCGGGACTAGCGCTGAGCAGTTCTTC. This rearrangement joins TRBV7-2 to TRBJ2-1, with 10 bases lining up with TRBD2. V lost 5 bases, J lost 9 bases, and 4 bases stayed unmatched. Germline CDR1 and CDR2: SGHTA and FQGNSA. This CDR3 comprises 13 residues.

This clonotype came up a few times. The chain joins TRBV5-1 to TRBJ2-2; TRBD2 might be the D (6 bases). Looked up from germline, CDR1 is SGHRS and CDR2 is YFSETQ. V shed 0 bases and J shed 2 bases, with 11 bases lying between them. The CDR3 has 16 amino acids. The CDR3 DNA reads TGCGCCAGCAGCTTGGAGGTCGGGACTAACACCGGGGAGCTGTTTTTT. Translating gives CASSLEVGTNTGELFF.

This CDR3 is CASSRTVLGDSPLHF. The CDR3 DNA follows: TGTGCCAGCAGTAGGACAGTGCTGGGAGATTCACCCCTCCACTTT. The J gene is TRBJ1-6, the V gene TRBV6-1; D may be TRBD1 (6 bases). The length of the CDR3 is 15 residues. V gave up 5 bases and J gave up 8 bases, with 16 bases separating them. The germline V gene has CDR1 MNHNS and CDR2 SASEGT.

This clonotype was detected many times. The chain has TRBV28 and TRBJ2-3, with D tentatively TRBD1 or TRBD2 (6 bases each). The germline V gene has CDR1 MDHEN and CDR2 SYDVKM. V lost 3 bases, J lost 5 bases, and 18 bases lay in between. The CDR3 extends over 16 amino acids. Here the CDR3 reads CASSFRREQGRDTQYF. CDR3 nucleotide sequence: TGTGCCAGCAGTTTCCGGAGGGAACAGGGTCGAGATACGCAGTATTTT.

This clonotype has a handful of counts. The chain joins TRBV20-1 to TRBJ2-1; D is possibly TRBD1 or TRBD2 (5 bases each). There are 14 residues in the CDR3. Germline V lookup: CDR1 DFQATT, CDR2 SNEGSKA (reference sequence). V lost 1 base and J 3 bases, leaving 10 bases between the germline ends. The CDR3 region is CSARAQDFYNEQFF. The DNA for the CDR3 is TGCAGTGCTAGAGCACAGGACTTCTACAATGAGCAGTTCTTC.

This clonotype was picked up a small number of times. This sequence joins TRBV19 and TRBJ1-2; 10 bases fit TRBD1. Germline CDR1 is LNHDA and CDR2 is SQIVND (reference sequence). CDR3 length: 15 amino acids. Germline trimming cut 4 bases from V and 4 bases from J; bases unmatched to any gene: 6. The chain's CDR3 is CASSTTGGISYGYTF. The CDR3 DNA sequence: TGTGCCAGTAGTACGACAGGGGGCATCTCCTATGGCTACACCTTC.

This clonotype was observed a single time. V and J are TRBV7-2 and TRBJ2-3; no clear D. V lost 7 bases to trimming and J lost 1 base, with 12 bases between them. The length of the CDR3 is 14 residues. Looked up from germline, CDR1 is SGHTA and CDR2 is FQGNSA. The CDR3 reads CASTLPLRTDTQYF. The CDR3 coding sequence is TGTGCCAGCACCCTACCACTGCGCACAGATACGCAGTATTTT.

The chain recombines TRBV14 with TRBJ2-7, with a tentative D call TRBD2 (6 bases). Trimming stripped 2 bases from V and 4 bases from J, with 12 bases between. This CDR3 has 14 residues. Germline lookup yields CDR1 SGHDN and CDR2 FVKESK. The CDR3 sequence is CASSQYGGGYEQYF. DNA for the CDR3: TGTGCCAGCAGCCAATATGGCGGAGGGTACGAGCAGTACTTC.

There are a few counts of this clonotype. The chain carries TRBV15 and TRBJ2-5; tentative D call: TRBD2 (6 bases). CDR1 and CDR2 (germline): LNHNV, YYDKDF (reference sequence). Trimming shortened V by 0 bases and J by 3 bases, and 14 bases separated the two germline ends. The CDR3 has 16 amino acids. CDR3 in amino acids: CATSRDQRGGEETQYF. CDR3 DNA: TGTGCCACCAGCAGAGATCAAAGGGGCGGGGAAGAGACCCAGTACTTC.

There are a few counts of this clonotype. CDR3: CATGGPGQETQYF. CDR3 coding DNA: TGTGCCACAGGGGGTCCAGGACAAGAGACCCAGTACTTC. The chain uses TRBV28 and TRBJ2-5; 7 bases agree with TRBD1. The CDR3 covers 13 residues. V trimming: 10 bases; J trimming: 2 bases; junction bases outside the gene matches: 7. The germline V gene encodes CDR1 MDHEN and CDR2 SYDVKM.

This clonotype was observed at least ten times. For the CDR3, the DNA is TGTGCCAGCAGCTTAAGGCAGGGGGCCAACGAGCAGTACTTC. The encoded protein is CASSLRQGANEQYF. The genes are TRBV7-9 and TRBJ2-7, with TRBD1 matching over 8 bases. The CDR3 consists of 14 residues. With 2 bases clipped from V and 5 bases from J, the junction kept 5 bases outside the gene matches. Germline V gene lookup returns CDR1 SEHNR and CDR2 FQNEAQ (reference sequence).

This clonotype has at least ten counts. The genes are TRBV12-3 or TRBV12-4 and TRBJ2-1; 8 nucleotides align to TRBD2. V shed 5 bases, J shed 5 bases, and the junction held 8 bases outside the gene matches. The CDR3 has 15 amino acids. The CDR3 sequence is CASSRSGTGDNEQFF. For the CDR3, the DNA is TGTGCCAGCAGTCGTAGCGGGACGGGGGACAATGAGCAGTTCTTC.

The chain employs TRBV5-1 and TRBJ2-7, with TRBD1 matching over 7 bases. V lost 0 bases to trimming and J lost 2 bases; unmatched junction nucleotides: 5. The length of the CDR3 is 15 residues. CDR1 is SGHRS and CDR2 is YFSETQ in the germline V gene. The CDR3 coding sequence is TGCGCCAGCAGCTTGGCCCTTGGACAGGCCTACGAGCAGTACTTC. Protein: CASSLALGQAYEQYF.

The J gene is TRBJ2-3, the V gene TRBV11-2, with D perhaps given as TRBD1 or TRBD2 (7 bases each). The CDR3 length is 14 residues. Germline V gives CDR1 SGHAT, CDR2 FQNNGV. V was shortened by 8 bases and J by 6 bases, with 18 bases between the two germline ends. This CDR3 is CASSQGGALDTQYF. The CDR3 region has the DNA TGTGCCAGCTCCCAGGGGGGGGCGCTGGATACGCAGTATTTT.

This clonotype was picked up a small number of times. The V call is TRBV11-2, the J call TRBJ2-1, with unresolved D. Germline V gene lookup returns CDR1 SGHAT and CDR2 FQNNGV. The V end was cut by 8 bases, the J end by 9 bases, with 20 bases between. There are 14 residues in the CDR3. CDR3 amino acids: CASRVLGFVAEQFF. The CDR3 DNA reads as TGTGCCAGCCGTGTCCTAGGGTTCGTAGCTGAGCAGTTCTTC.

In DNA form, the CDR3 reads TGCGCCAGCAGCCTTTCACCTCGACTAGCGGGGGGCGAAGAGCAGTTCTTC. Amino acid sequence: CASSLSPRLAGGEEQFF. The V gene is TRBV4-3, the J gene TRBJ2-1; 13 bases match TRBD2. The CDR3 spans 17 residues. Germline-derived CDR1 and CDR2 are LGHNA and YSLEER. The V gene end was trimmed by 4 bases and the J gene end by 10 bases; junction bases not matched to a gene: 13.

There are a few counts of this clonotype. The chain couples TRBV25-1 to TRBJ1-4; D uncertain. Germline V gene data show CDR1 as MGHDK and CDR2 as SYGVNS. The ends were cut back, 4 bases at V and 0 bases at J, with 12 bases in the middle. The CDR3 covers 16 residues. The CDR3 spells CASSADSKPTNEKLFF. The CDR3 DNA reads as TGTGCCAGCAGTGCCGACTCGAAGCCAACTAATGAAAAACTGTTTTTT. The entire variable domain, with the rest obtained from reference TRBV25-1 and TRBJ1-4, is as follows: EADIYQTPRYLVIGTGKKITLECSQTMGHDKMYWYQQDPGMELHLIHYSYGVNSTEKGDLSSESTVSRIRTEHFPLTLESARPSHTSQYLCASSADSKPTNEKLFFGSGTQLSVL.

The V gene is TRBV13, the J gene TRBJ2-1; 13 bases agree with TRBD2. Per the germline V gene, CDR1 is PRHDT and CDR2 is FYEKMQ (reference sequence). The CDR3 covers 16 residues. The junction had 3 bases not matched to a gene; V was cut back by 4 bases and J by 3 bases. The CDR3 nucleotides read TGTGCCAGCAGCTGGACTAGCGGGGGACACTACAATGAGCAGTTCTTC. This gives the protein CASSWTSGGHYNEQFF.

This clonotype was seen many times. The CDR3: CSVGTTSGRTDTQYF. As DNA, the CDR3 is TGCAGTGTTGGGACAACTAGCGGGCGGACAGATACGCAGTATTTT. The chain has TRBV20-1 and TRBJ2-3; 9 bases are shared with TRBD2. Germline V gene data show CDR1 as DFQATT and CDR2 as SNEGSKA (reference sequence). V lost 7 bases and J lost 3; bases outside the gene matches: 11. The CDR3 consists of 15 residues.

In its sample, this clonotype was seen a few times. The chain carries TRBV5-4 and TRBJ2-7, with D maybe TRBD2 (5 bases). The CDR3 length is 14 residues. V was pared by 4 bases and J by 2 bases, with 13 bases between. Germline V gene data show CDR1 as SGHNT and CDR2 as YYREEE (reference sequence). The CDR3: CASSAKDSPYEQYF. The DNA of the CDR3 is TGTGCCAGCAGCGCTAAGGACTCTCCCTACGAGCAGTACTTC.

CDR3 sequence (DNA): TGCGCCAGCAGCCAAGAAGGGGTAGCGGGAGGGCAGCAGACCCAGTACTTC. Translation gives CASSQEGVAGGQQTQYF. V and J are TRBV4-3 and TRBJ2-5; 11 bases match TRBD2. CDR1 is LGHNA and CDR2 is YSLEER in the germline V gene. V shed 0 bases and J 6 bases; nucleotides not matched to a gene: 9. This CDR3 has 17 residues.

A few counts support this clonotype. The V and J genes are TRBV7-9 and TRBJ2-7; TRBD1 is a possible D gene (6 bases). This CDR3 is built from 16 residues. From germline, CDR1 is SEHNR and CDR2 FQNEAQ (reference sequence). V dropped 0 bases and J dropped 5 bases, with 17 bases sitting between them. The CDR3 sequence: CASSLARGRGSDEQYF. CDR3 bases: TGTGCCAGCAGCTTAGCGCGCGGCAGGGGAAGCGACGAGCAGTACTTC.

This chain links TRBV29-1 with TRBJ2-7; possibly TRBD1 for D (6 bases). V was trimmed by 7 bases and J by 3 bases, leaving 28 bases between them. Germline lookup yields CDR1 SQVTM and CDR2 ANQGSEA. The CDR3 is 17 residues long. DNA for the CDR3: TGCAGCGCCCTTGGCCGGGCTAGGGGGAGAGGGGGCTACGAGCAGTACTTC. Protein sequence: CSALGRARGRGGYEQYF.

This sequence joins TRBV9 and TRBJ2-3; D perhaps matches TRBD2 (5 bases). CDR3 length: 18 residues. In germline, CDR1 is SGDLS, CDR2 YYNGEE. V lost 0 bases and J 2 bases, leaving 19 bases between the germline ends. CDR3 amino acids: CASSVGPSPGSPTDTQYF. In DNA, the CDR3 is TGTGCCAGCAGCGTAGGTCCCAGCCCGGGGTCCCCCACAGATACGCAGTATTTT. The full variable domain, its missing parts supplied by reference TRBV9 and TRBJ2-3, is DSGVTQTPKHLITATGQRVTLRCSPRSGDLSVYWYQQSLDQGLQFLIQYYNGEERAKGNILERFSAQQFPDLHSELNLSSLELGDSALYFCASSVGPSPGSPTDTQYFGPGTRLTVL.

This clonotype turned up a few times. This chain joins TRBV11-2 and TRBJ1-4; 7 nucleotides align to TRBD1. The CDR3 is 15 residues long. Germline V lookup: CDR1 SGHAT, CDR2 FQNNGV. J gave up 4 bases and V 6 bases, and 8 bases lay outside the gene matches. The CDR3 DNA sequence: TGTGCCAGCAGACAACCGGGACAGCATAATGAAAAACTGTTTTTT. Amino acid sequence: CASRQPGQHNEKLFF.

The V gene is TRBV11-3, the J gene TRBJ2-3; 9 nucleotides line up with TRBD2. The germline CDR1 and CDR2 sequences are SGHNT and YENEEA. Trimming took 6 bases from V and 4 from J; bases not matched to a gene: 11. The CDR3 totals 16 residues. CDR3 protein: CASSSRLAGQSDTQYF. The CDR3, as DNA: TGTGCCAGCAGTTCCCGGCTAGCGGGACAGTCAGATACGCAGTATTTT.